The T cell receptor beta chain under discussion was sequenced for a study of Ad26.COV2.S vaccination and SARS-CoV-2 variants. Documented treatment: around 19 received Ad26.COV2.S at low or high dose, single or two shots; 5 received placebo; per-sample allocation not given. After the first vaccine or placebo injection, samples were drawn on day 63. Profiled with immunoSEQ multiplex PCR; TCRdb holds only in-frame clones, not every one. The sample contains 350,000 to 450,000 clones, about 91% of which appear only once. The V gene's germline CDR1 is MNHNS and CDR2 SASEGT. This CDR3 comprises 13 residues. Trimming took 2 bases from V and 5 from J, leaving 9 bases between them.

Source: peripheral blood, taken in a trial of Ad26.COV2.S vaccine versus placebo. This clonotype originated in a person between 18 and 59 years old who received the Ad26.COV2.S COVID-19 vaccine or a placebo. The V and J genes are TRBV6-1 and TRBJ2-5; either TRBD1 or TRBD2 may fit D (5 bases each). CDR3 DNA sequence: TGTGCCAGCAGTGAAACTTGGGGGGAGACCCAGTACTTC. This gives the protein CASSETWGETQYF.